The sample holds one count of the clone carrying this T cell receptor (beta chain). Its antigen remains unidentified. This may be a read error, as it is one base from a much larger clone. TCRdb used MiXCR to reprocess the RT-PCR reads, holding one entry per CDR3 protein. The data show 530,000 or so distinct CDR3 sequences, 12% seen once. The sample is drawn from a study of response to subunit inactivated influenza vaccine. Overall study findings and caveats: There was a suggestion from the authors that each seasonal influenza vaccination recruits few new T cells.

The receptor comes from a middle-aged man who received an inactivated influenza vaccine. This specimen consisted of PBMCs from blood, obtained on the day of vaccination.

CDR3 DNA: TGTGCCAGCGGCCGGCAACCGCTCTGCTACAATGAGCAGTTCTTC. Its protein is CASGRQPLCYNEQFF. The V call is TRBV28, the J call TRBJ2-1; D is undetermined. V dropped 8 bases and J dropped 3 bases, with 17 bases sitting between them. The CDR3 has 15 residues. CDR1 is MDHEN, CDR2 SYDVKM, per germline. The full variable domain, its missing parts supplied by reference TRBV28 and TRBJ2-1, is DVKVTQSSRYLVKRTGEKVFLECVQDMDHENMFWYRQDPGLGLRLIYFSYDVKMKEKGDIPEGYSVSREKKERFSLILESASTNQTSMYLCASGRQPLCYNEQFFGPGTRLTVL.